Shown below are 28 T cell receptor beta chains from a single sample sequenced in a study of T cells in Graves' hyperthyroidism and ophthalmopathy. Amplified TCR beta CDR3 regions derived from RNA transcripts. The HTBI primer set was used in a first-round RT-PCR of the TCR CDR3. From the multiplex PCR reads, TCRdb called clonotypes with MiXCR, one entry per CDR3 protein. The table records 540,000 or so distinct CDR3 sequences, 15% to 17% of them present only once. Material: blood. The receptors originated from a woman aged 25-40 years with Graves' hyperthyroidism.

This clonotype was observed many times. The V and J genes are TRBV5-1 and TRBJ2-1; possibly TRBD1 or TRBD2 for D (5 bases each). This CDR3 has 14 residues. Trimming took 3 bases from V and 5 from J, leaving 12 bases between them. Germline CDR1 and CDR2: SGHRS and YFSETQ. The CDR3 region is CASSSSGTHNEQFF. CDR3 coding DNA: TGCGCCAGCAGCTCCTCCGGGACCCACAATGAGCAGTTCTTC.

The chain has TRBV12-5 and TRBJ1-1; 7 bases are a match to TRBD1. Unmatched junction bases numbered 7, after V lost 3 bases and J lost 3 bases. The CDR3 is 15 residues long. The germline CDR1 and CDR2 sequences are LGHNT and FRNRAP. The CDR3 sequence: CASGFQRGQDTEAFF. CDR3 DNA: TGTGCTAGTGGTTTCCAGCGCGGACAGGACACTGAAGCTTTCTTT. The full variable domain, in which reference TRBV12-5 and TRBJ1-1 provide the parts outside the CDR3, is DARVTQTPRHKVTEMGQEVTMRCQPILGHNTVFWYRQTMMQGLELLAYFRNRAPLDDSGMPKDRFSAEMPDATLATLKIQPSEPRDSAVYFCASGFQRGQDTEAFFGQGTRLTVV.

This clonotype came up many times. The rearrangement uses TRBV7-9 and TRBJ2-1; D uncertain. This CDR3 is built from 12 residues. Trimming took off 1 base at V and 6 bases at J, with 4 bases between the two ends. CDR1 is SEHNR, CDR2 FQNEAQ, per germline (reference sequence). The CDR3 DNA sequence: TGTGCCAGCAGCTTAGGAGTCAATGAGCAGTTCTTC. Translating it yields CASSLGVNEQFF.

This clonotype has only a few counts. The CDR3 nucleotides read TGTGCCAGTAGTCGACAGGGTCGGGAGCTTTCCGGGGAGCTGTTTTTT. It translates to CASSRQGRELSGELFF. The chain has TRBV19 and TRBJ2-2, with a weak D call TRBD1 (7 bases). Trimming left V 5 bases short and J 6 bases short, with 19 bases between. The CDR3 consists of 16 residues. Germline CDR1 LNHDA, CDR2 SQIVND (reference sequence).

This clonotype has a count of ten or more. The chain links TRBV20-1 to TRBJ2-7; D is possibly TRBD1 or TRBD2 (6 bases each). Germline CDR1 DFQATT, CDR2 SNEGSKA (reference sequence). The CDR3 is made up of 14 amino acids. Trimming took 3 bases from V and 6 from J, leaving 18 bases between them. This CDR3 is CSASSPSGGGEQYF. The CDR3 DNA sequence: TGCAGTGCTAGCTCTCCTTCCGGGGGCGGCGAGCAGTACTTC.

This clonotype was found many times. This chain uses TRBV27 with TRBJ2-7, with 8 bases that match TRBD1. CDR1 and CDR2 (germline): MNHEY, SMNVEV (reference sequence). CDR3 length: 14 residues. Unmatched junction bases numbered 6, after V lost 3 bases and J lost 5 bases. CDR3 nucleotide sequence: TGTGCCAGCAGTTTGGGTGGGACAGGCGACGAGCAGTACTTC. Its translation is CASSLGGTGDEQYF.

This clonotype was seen many times. V is TRBV30 and J is TRBJ2-5, with D unresolved. The CDR3 runs to 13 residues. Germline loops: CDR1 GTSNPN, CDR2 SVGIG (reference sequence). Trimming took off 1 base at V and 5 bases at J, with 11 bases between the two ends. The CDR3: CAWSEGMRETQYF. DNA of the CDR3: TGTGCCTGGAGTGAAGGGATGAGGGAGACCCAGTACTTC.

This clonotype was seen more than once but under ten times. This sequence joins TRBV4-2 and TRBJ2-3; 8 bases agree with TRBD1. Germline V CDR1 and CDR2: LGHNA, YNFKEQ. V gave up 9 bases and J gave up 5 bases; unmatched junction bases: 4. CDR3 length: 12 amino acids. The CDR3 sequence is CARDREEDTQYF. In nucleotides, the CDR3 is TGTGCCAGGGACAGGGAGGAAGATACGCAGTATTTT.

This clonotype was observed many times. The rearrangement joins TRBV7-2 to TRBJ2-3, with D hard to call. V lost 5 bases, J lost 6 bases, and 15 bases lay in between. The CDR3 totals 14 residues. In germline, CDR1 is SGHTA, CDR2 FQGNSA. DNA of the CDR3: TGTGCCAGCAGCCGAAGGAGCCTCTCCGATACGCAGTATTTT. It encodes CASSRRSLSDTQYF.

Note on this clonotype: A read error is possible here, since a much larger clone lies one base away. This chain links TRBV12-3 or TRBV12-4 with TRBJ1-2; D call uncertain. This CDR3 comprises 12 residues. Trimming removed 3 bases at V and 2 bases at J, with 4 bases between. This CDR3 reads CASSFHNYGYTF. The CDR3 DNA reads as TGTGCCAGCAGTTTCCACAACTATGGCTACACCTTC.

V gene TRBV20-1 combines with J gene TRBJ2-1, with a tentative D call TRBD2 (5 bases). Trimming took 0 bases from V and 12 from J, leaving 18 bases between them. This CDR3 has 14 amino acids. Germline V gene data show CDR1 as DFQATT and CDR2 as SNEGSKA (reference sequence). CDR3 DNA sequence: TGCAGTGCTAGAGAAAAAAACCCGGGGTTCGTGCAGTTCTTC. Amino acids: CSAREKNPGFVQFF.

On this clonotype itself: One end of the junction varies from germline; a read error may be responsible. The V gene is TRBV14, the J gene TRBJ1-4; D unclear. The CDR3 covers 18 residues. CDR1 and CDR2 (germline): SGHDN, FVKESK. CDR3 protein: CVSSPRMVGIATNEKLFF. For the CDR3, the DNA is TGTGTCAGCAGCCCAAGGATGGTCGGCATTGCAACTAATGAAAAACTGTTTTTT.

The rearrangement joins TRBV18 to TRBJ2-2; the match to TRBD2 covers 8 bases. The J segment lost 4 bases and the V segment lost 8 bases, leaving 9 bases of the junction unmatched. Germline-derived CDR1 and CDR2 are KGHSH and LQKENI. This CDR3 contains 15 residues. CDR3 nucleotide sequence: TGTGCCAGCACTCAGCGGGAGCTTCGCACCGGGGAGCTGTTTTTT. This gives the protein CASTQRELRTGELFF.

This clonotype has a handful of counts. The V and J genes are TRBV27 and TRBJ2-2; TRBD2 aligns across 7 bases. CDR3 length: 18 residues. J gave up 0 bases and V 1 base, and 8 bases lay outside the gene matches. Germline CDR1 MNHEY, CDR2 SMNVEV (reference sequence). The CDR3 protein is CASSLFAEGGSNTGELFF. The DNA for the CDR3 is TGTGCCAGCAGTTTATTTGCGGAGGGAGGGTCGAACACCGGGGAGCTGTTTTTT.

This clonotype has at least ten counts. The chain links TRBV12-3 or TRBV12-4 to TRBJ2-7, with 9 bases matching TRBD1. This CDR3 has 17 amino acids. The J segment lost 3 bases and the V segment lost 6 bases, leaving 15 bases of the junction unmatched. CDR3 amino acids: CASSNGGQGMRGYEQYF. As DNA, the CDR3 is TGTGCCAGCAGCAATGGAGGACAGGGGATGCGAGGCTACGAGCAGTACTTC.

This clonotype was picked up many times. The rearrangement links TRBV12-3 or TRBV12-4 to TRBJ1-1; no definite D call. This CDR3 spans 13 amino acids. V lost 5 bases, J lost 5 bases, and 12 bases lay in between. As DNA, the CDR3 is TGTGCCAGCAGTGCCGCCGGTGGGACTGAAGCTTTCTTT. It specifies CASSAAGGTEAFF.

Ten or more counts support this clonotype. The V call is TRBV5-4, the J call TRBJ2-7, with 7 bases fitting TRBD1. The CDR3 extends over 13 amino acids. V shed 7 bases, J shed 1 base, and the junction held 5 bases outside the gene matches. Germline V gene data show CDR1 as SGHNT and CDR2 as YYREEE (reference sequence). CDR3 DNA: TGTGCCAGCGGTGACAGGGTGTCCTACGAGCAGTACTTC. Its protein is CASGDRVSYEQYF.

This clonotype was found once. CDR3 coding DNA: TGCAGTGCTAGAGAAGCTGCTAGCCCGCACTACAATGAGCAGTTCTTC. It is translated as CSAREAASPHYNEQFF. The chain employs TRBV20-1 and TRBJ2-1, with D perhaps matching TRBD2 (5 bases). The CDR3 is made up of 16 amino acids. CDR1 and CDR2 from the germline V gene are DFQATT and SNEGSKA (reference sequence). The V and J ends lost 0 bases and 3 bases respectively, with 15 bases between them.

This clonotype was seen at least ten times. DNA for the CDR3: TGTGCCAGCAGTTCGGGGACTAGCCTCAACGAGCAGTACTTC. Translating gives CASSSGTSLNEQYF. The V and J genes are TRBV6-1 and TRBJ2-7; 9 nucleotides match TRBD2. J lost 5 bases, V lost 5 bases, and 7 bases had no gene match. CDR1 is MNHNS, CDR2 SASEGT, per germline. The CDR3 loop spans 14 amino acids.

This clonotype was seen a handful of times. The rearrangement joins TRBV20-1 to TRBJ1-1, with D maybe TRBD1 (6 bases). V was trimmed by 1 base and J by 9 bases, leaving 12 bases between them. This CDR3 has 12 amino acids. Germline V gives CDR1 DFQATT, CDR2 SNEGSKA (reference sequence). In DNA form, the CDR3 reads TGCAGTGCTAGAGGGTGGACAGATAAAGCTTTCTTT. Its protein product is CSARGWTDKAFF.

This clonotype was seen a handful of times. This clone may be a read error of a much larger clone one base away. The rearrangement joins TRBV7-9 to TRBJ2-2; D ambiguous. Trimming removed 0 bases from V and 3 bases from J, with 2 bases in between. CDR1 and CDR2 from the germline V gene are SEHNR and FQNEAQ (reference sequence). This CDR3 has 13 residues. In nucleotides, the CDR3 is TGTGCCAGCAGCTTAGCGTACACCGGGGAGCTGTTTTTT. Translation: CASSLAYTGELFF.

In its sample, this clonotype was seen many times. The CDR3 DNA reads as TGTGCCAGCAGTCCAGGACAGAACTATGGCTACACCTTC. It codes for CASSPGQNYGYTF. The V and J genes are TRBV27 and TRBJ1-2; D is perhaps TRBD1 (6 bases). Per the germline V gene, CDR1 is MNHEY and CDR2 is SMNVEV (reference sequence). V lost 5 bases and J lost 2, with 9 bases in between. CDR3 length equals 13 residues.

This clonotype was found many times. The gene calls are TRBV9 and TRBJ2-5, with a tentative D call TRBD2 (7 bases). Trimming took 0 bases from V and 5 from J, leaving 14 bases between them. The CDR3 runs to 15 residues. Germline lookup yields CDR1 SGDLS and CDR2 YYNGEE. In DNA, the CDR3 is TGTGCCAGCAGCGTAGCGGGCGGGGGCGCGGAGACCCAGTACTTC. It encodes CASSVAGGGAETQYF.

This clonotype was observed at least ten times. The genes are TRBV3-1 and TRBJ2-7; D remains unclear. The CDR3 spans 13 residues. The V gene lost 0 bases and the J gene lost 0 bases, with 3 bases spanning the gap. Germline V gives CDR1 LGHDT, CDR2 YNNKEL (reference sequence). Written as DNA, the CDR3 is TGTGCCAGCAGCCAAGAGTCCTCCTACGAGCAGTACTTC. It encodes CASSQESSYEQYF.

This chain connects TRBV4-1 to TRBJ2-7; D is possibly TRBD1 (6 bases). Trimming stripped 2 bases from V and 3 bases from J, with 14 bases between. Per germline, CDR1 MGHRA and CDR2 YSYEKL. This CDR3 has 15 amino acids. CDR3 protein: CASSQSVDSSYEQYF. The DNA for the CDR3 is TGCGCCAGCAGCCAATCGGTGGACAGCAGCTACGAGCAGTACTTC.

The rearrangement uses TRBV29-1 and TRBJ2-3; maybe TRBD2 (5 bases). The germline V gene encodes CDR1 SQVTM and CDR2 ANQGSEA. Trimming removed 3 bases at V and 2 bases at J, with 6 bases between. The length of the CDR3 is 12 residues. CDR3 DNA sequence: TGCAGCGTTGAGGGAGTCACAGATACGCAGTATTTT. This translates into CSVEGVTDTQYF.

This chain uses TRBV20-1 with TRBJ2-3; D is possibly TRBD1 or TRBD2 (5 bases each). Germline-derived CDR1 and CDR2 are DFQATT and SNEGSKA (reference sequence). Trimming stripped 5 bases from V and 4 bases from J, with 16 bases between. The CDR3 loop spans 14 amino acids. As DNA, the CDR3 is TGCAGTGCTCGTCCGGGACCAGGCCCAGATACGCAGTATTTT. It codes for CSARPGPGPDTQYF.

The rearrangement joins TRBV14 to TRBJ2-3; D might be TRBD2 (5 bases). The CDR3 is 13 residues long. Germline V gives CDR1 SGHDN, CDR2 FVKESK. Trimming took 4 bases from V and 4 from J, leaving 9 bases between them. The CDR3 is CASSRMRADTQYF. CDR3 nucleotides: TGTGCCAGCAGCCGAATGAGGGCAGATACGCAGTATTTT.